These 26 T cell receptor beta chains were all obtained from the same sample, sequenced in a study of beta chain features in type 1 diabetes. These receptors have no identified antigens. cDNA synthesis used the whole RNA isolate, giving expressed TCRB sequences. Sequencing used immunoSEQ multiplex PCR; TCRdb keeps in-frame clones, though not all of them. The data hold fewer than 350,000 clones, with approximately 16% observed a single time. Study observations and caveats: All four CD4+ subsets of Type 1 diabetes patients contained TCRB CDR3s that were moderately but significantly shorter.

The specimen sequenced was naive CD4+ T cells from blood. The receptors were gathered from a man in his late teens or twenties with type 1 diabetes.

This chain links TRBV2 with TRBJ2-3, with D possibly being TRBD1 (6 bases). The germline V gene has CDR1 SNHLY and CDR2 FYNNEI. With 6 bases removed from V and 11 bases from J, the gap between germline ends came to 15 bases. This CDR3 contains 12 residues. CDR3 sequence: CASRGDNAGQYF. The CDR3 region has the DNA TGTGCCAGCAGGGGGGACAACGCGGGGCAGTATTTT.

This clone was observed once. The gene calls are TRBV28 and TRBJ2-6; 8 bases are shared with TRBD1. The trim removed 1 base at V and 2 bases at J, leaving 7 bases unmatched. From germline, CDR1 is MDHEN and CDR2 SYDVKM. This CDR3 has 18 residues. The CDR3 protein is CASSLFGRGRAGANVLTF. DNA for the CDR3: TGTGCCAGCAGTTTATTTGGCAGGGGGCGGGCTGGGGCCAACGTCCTGACTTTC.

This clone has only a few counts. The CDR3 region is CASSLFPERLGEKLFF. The DNA for the CDR3 is TGTGCCAGCAGCTTATTCCCGGAGCGGCTGGGTGAAAAACTGTTTTTT. The chain links TRBV7-9 to TRBJ1-4; the D is unclear. With 2 bases removed from V and 7 bases from J, the gap between germline ends came to 17 bases. CDR1 SEHNR and CDR2 FQNEAQ come from the germline V gene (reference sequence). CDR3 length: 16 amino acids.

This clone turned up a few times. The V call is TRBV5-6, the J call TRBJ2-5, with D possibly matching TRBD2 (5 bases). CDR1 and CDR2 (germline): SGHDT, YYEEEE. V gave up 0 bases and J gave up 4 bases, with 7 bases separating them. CDR3 size: 13 residues. CDR3 protein: CASSLGTVETQYF. In DNA, the CDR3 is TGTGCCAGCAGCTTGGGGACTGTAGAGACCCAGTACTTC. Together with reference TRBV5-6 and TRBJ2-5, the CDR3 gives the full variable domain: DAGVTQSPTHLIKTRGQQVTLRCSPKSGHDTVSWYQQALGQGPQFIFQYYEEEERQRGNFPDRFSGHQFPNYSSELNVNALLLGDSALYLCASSLGTVETQYFGPGTRLLVL.

This clone came up a few times. This rearrangement joins TRBV7-9 to TRBJ2-7; 10 bases match TRBD1. Germline assignment: CDR1 SEHNR and CDR2 FQNEAQ (reference sequence). The CDR3 runs 15 residues. After removal of 2 bases from V and 0 bases from J, the junction contained 1 base not matched to a gene. The CDR3 sequence: CASSLWTGGSYEQYF. The CDR3 nucleotides are TGTGCCAGCAGCTTATGGACAGGGGGCTCCTACGAGCAGTACTTC. Together with reference TRBV7-9 and TRBJ2-7, the CDR3 gives the full variable domain: DTGVSQNPRHKITKRGQNVTFRCDPISEHNRLYWYRQTLGQGPEFLTYFQNEAQLEKSRLLSDRFSAERPKGSFSTLEIQRTEQGDSAMYLCASSLWTGGSYEQYFGPGTRLTVT.

This clone appeared a few times. The chain couples TRBV12-5 to TRBJ2-5; no reliable D call. Trimming removed 7 bases at V and 5 bases at J, with 17 bases between. This CDR3 has 14 amino acids. Germline V gives CDR1 LGHNT, CDR2 FRNRAP. The DNA for the CDR3 is TGTGCTAGTGCCCGAGGAAGCGCGAGGGAGACCCAGTACTTC. Protein sequence: CASARGSARETQYF.

With regard to this clone: The sample holds other DNA sequences that translate to the same CDR3. The chain employs TRBV2 and TRBJ2-3; D remains unclear. The CDR3 covers 12 residues. V was clipped by 6 bases and J by 3 bases, with 7 bases between them. Germline CDR1 SNHLY, CDR2 FYNNEI. The CDR3 region has the DNA TGTGCCAGCAGCCCGTCGACAGATACGCAGTATTTT. It translates to CASSPSTDTQYF.

J is TRBJ2-5 and V is TRBV11-2, with TRBD2 as a possible D gene (6 bases). The germline CDR1 and CDR2 sequences are SGHAT and FQNNGV. This CDR3 spans 15 amino acids. V lost 4 bases, J lost 2 bases, and 14 bases lay in between. CDR3 residues: CASSSFLGGQETQYF. CDR3 DNA: TGTGCCAGCAGCTCGTTTTTGGGAGGTCAAGAGACCCAGTACTTC.

The chain couples TRBV18 to TRBJ1-5; D possibly corresponds to TRBD1 (5 bases). Germline CDR1 and CDR2: KGHSH and LQKENI. The CDR3 runs 13 residues. The V end lost 6 bases, the J end lost 4 bases, and 10 bases lay between the germline ends. The CDR3 protein is CASSFDRNQPQHF. CDR3 DNA: TGTGCCAGCTCCTTCGACAGAAATCAGCCCCAGCATTTT.

The table lists this clone with a few counts. The genes are TRBV29-1 and TRBJ2-1; D unclear. V was cut by 6 bases and J by 8 bases, with 17 bases left in between. Per the germline V gene, CDR1 is SQVTM and CDR2 is ANQGSEA. There are 13 residues in the CDR3. CDR3 protein: CSVASILLDEQFF. CDR3 in DNA: TGCAGCGTCGCCTCGATCCTACTGGATGAGCAGTTCTTC.

V is TRBV7-2 and J is TRBJ1-4; no clear D gene. The CDR3 has 14 amino acids. Germline V gene data show CDR1 as SGHTA and CDR2 as FQGNSA. V gave up 4 bases and J gave up 7 bases, with 13 bases separating them. The CDR3 DNA reads TGTGCCAGCAGCTGGGCCGGAGAGGGTGAAAAACTGTTTTTT. Translated: CASSWAGEGEKLFF.

The chain joins TRBV7-7 to TRBJ2-5, with no clear D. Germline V gene data show CDR1 as SSHAT and CDR2 as FNYEAQ (reference sequence). Deletions cut 3 bases from V and 4 bases from J, with 9 bases between. The CDR3 totals 13 residues. CDR3 region: CASSFSGRETQYF. The CDR3 DNA follows: TGTGCCAGCAGCTTTTCCGGTCGAGAGACCCAGTACTTC.

The rearrangement joins TRBV30 to TRBJ2-4, with a possible D match to TRBD1 (6 bases). There are 15 residues in the CDR3. Trimming pared 0 bases from V and 3 bases from J, leaving 12 bases between. CDR1 and CDR2 (germline): GTSNPN, SVGIG (reference sequence). CDR3 sequence reads: CAWSVDSSIKNIQYF. The CDR3 coding sequence is TGTGCCTGGAGTGTGGACAGTTCCATCAAAAACATTCAGTACTTC. Complete variable domain (other parts from reference TRBV30 and TRBJ2-4): SQTIHQWPATLVQPVGSPLSLECTVEGTSNPNLYWYRQAAGRGLQLLFYSVGIGQISSEVPQNLSASRPQDRQFILSSKKLLLSDSGFYLCAWSVDSSIKNIQYFGAGTRLSVL.

This clone was observed a few times. The chain recombines TRBV5-4 with TRBJ1-2; 9 bases are a match to TRBD1. Germline V gene data show CDR1 as SGHNT and CDR2 as YYREEE (reference sequence). The CDR3 loop spans 15 amino acids. V gave up 4 bases and J gave up 4 bases; unmatched junction bases: 8. The CDR3 spells CASSQVRDRVYGYTF. The CDR3 bases are TGTGCCAGCAGCCAAGTCCGGGACAGGGTCTATGGCTACACCTTC.

This chain joins TRBV7-9 and TRBJ1-5; 10 bases align to TRBD1. V shed 6 bases, J shed 2 bases, and the junction held 13 bases outside the gene matches. The CDR3 is 18 residues long. Germline CDR1 reads SEHNR; CDR2 reads FQNEAQ (reference sequence). In nucleotides, the CDR3 is TGTGCCAGCAGTTACGACAGGGGGCAAGGAGGAGGCAATCAGCCCCAGCATTTT. Translating gives CASSYDRGQGGGNQPQHF.

The V gene is TRBV7-6, the J gene TRBJ2-1; D not resolved. The CDR3 runs to 16 residues. V lost 2 bases and J 0 bases, leaving 11 bases between the germline ends. Germline V gene sequence: CDR1 SGHVS, CDR2 FNYEAQ. Written as DNA, the CDR3 is TGTGCCAGCAGCTTACAACTCTCGAGCTCCTACAATGAGCAGTTCTTC. Translating it yields CASSLQLSSSYNEQFF.

This clone was observed a few times. The chain uses TRBV11-2 and TRBJ2-1, with TRBD2 matching 8 bases. The V and J ends lost 4 bases and 9 bases, in that order; junction bases with no gene match: 8. The length of the CDR3 is 14 residues. Germline V gene sequence: CDR1 SGHAT, CDR2 FQNNGV. The DNA for the CDR3 is TGTGCCAGCAGCTGGGATCGGGGGGGTGGTGAGCAGTTCTTC. Translated: CASSWDRGGGEQFF. Full variable domain (rest looked up from reference TRBV11-2 and TRBJ2-1): EAGVAQSPRYKIIEKRQSVAFWCNPISGHATLYWYQQILGQGPKLLIQFQNNGVVDDSQLPKDRFSAERLKGVDSTLKIQPAKLEDSAVYLCASSWDRGGGEQFFGPGTRLTVL.

This rearrangement joins TRBV30 to TRBJ2-1; D gene unclear. The germline gives CDR1 GTSNPN, CDR2 SVGIG (reference sequence). The CDR3 sequence is 13 residues long. V dropped 3 bases and J dropped 7 bases, with 13 bases sitting between them. In DNA form, the CDR3 reads TGTGCCTGGAGACGTAACCGTCTAAATGAGCAGTTCTTC. Its translation is CAWRRNRLNEQFF.

The rearrangement links TRBV9 to TRBJ1-1; D is ambiguous. V lost 0 bases, J lost 0 bases, and 3 bases lay in between. The CDR3 loop spans 13 amino acids. Germline V gene lookup returns CDR1 SGDLS and CDR2 YYNGEE. The CDR3 sequence is CASSVAMNTEAFF. The CDR3 DNA reads as TGTGCCAGCAGCGTAGCAATGAACACTGAAGCTTTCTTT.

This clone showed up just a few times. The genes are TRBV9 and TRBJ2-5; D ambiguous. Germline lookup yields CDR1 SGDLS and CDR2 YYNGEE. The CDR3 is 16 residues long. V was trimmed by 0 bases and J by 0 bases, leaving 12 bases between them. The CDR3 reads CASSVGLTAYQETQYF. Written as DNA, the CDR3 is TGTGCCAGCAGCGTAGGACTGACCGCGTACCAAGAGACCCAGTACTTC.

In this sample, this clone turned up a few times. The J gene is TRBJ2-5, the V gene TRBV6-1; D might be TRBD2 (6 bases). The germline V gene has CDR1 MNHNS and CDR2 SASEGT. The CDR3 extends over 13 amino acids. Trimming removed 7 bases from V and 7 bases from J, with 16 bases in between. Here the CDR3 reads CASIRAGGGTQYF. The CDR3 coding sequence is TGTGCCAGCATTCGGGCCGGGGGAGGGACCCAGTACTTC.

The chain has TRBV7-2 and TRBJ1-2; D is possibly TRBD1 (6 bases). The CDR3 is 16 amino acids. Trimming cost V 4 bases and J 4 bases, with 19 bases left between them. Germline V gives CDR1 SGHTA, CDR2 FQGNSA. The CDR3 DNA follows: TGTGCCAGCAGCTCAGCTCACAGGGTCCCCATCTATGGCTACACCTTC. The encoded protein is CASSSAHRVPIYGYTF. The whole variable domain, remainder taken from reference TRBV7-2 and TRBJ1-2, is GAGVSQSPSNKVTEKGKDVELRCDPISGHTALYWYRQSLGQGLEFLIYFQGNSAPDKSGLPSDRFSAERTGGSVSTLTIQRTQQEDSAVYLCASSSAHRVPIYGYTFGSGTRLTVV.

The chain carries TRBV10-2 and TRBJ1-5; D is ambiguous. V lost 3 bases and J 10 bases, leaving 13 bases between the germline ends. Germline V gene lookup returns CDR1 WSHSY and CDR2 SAAADI. CDR3 length: 13 amino acids. The CDR3: CASSELDTEPQHF. CDR3 DNA sequence: TGCGCCAGCAGTGAACTCGACACGGAACCCCAGCATTTT.

This clone was counted only a few times. This CDR3 is also generated by other DNA sequences in the sample. This rearrangement joins TRBV9 to TRBJ1-1; D may be TRBD1 (6 bases). The CDR3 totals 13 residues. Trimming pared 0 bases from V and 7 bases from J, leaving 10 bases between. CDR1 and CDR2 from the germline V gene are SGDLS and YYNGEE. The CDR3 region has the DNA TGTGCCAGCAGCGTAGCAGGGGTAGGTGAAGCTTTCTTT. Amino acids: CASSVAGVGEAFF.

This clone has just a few counts. The chain joins TRBV6-5 to TRBJ2-7, with 8 bases matching TRBD1. CDR1 is MNHEY and CDR2 is SVGAGI in the germline V gene. V lost 10 bases to trimming and J lost 3 bases; unmatched junction nucleotides: 8. The CDR3 has 13 residues. Here the CDR3 reads CATRTGHYYEQYF. DNA of the CDR3: TGTGCCACCCGGACAGGGCACTACTACGAGCAGTACTTC.

This clone was counted between two and nine times. The chain is built from TRBV5-4 and TRBJ2-3, with D tentatively TRBD1 (5 bases). V was clipped by 0 bases and J by 0 bases, with 8 bases between them. The germline V gene has CDR1 SGHNT and CDR2 YYREEE (reference sequence). The length of the CDR3 is 15 residues. The CDR3 here is CASSLATASTDTQYF. DNA of the CDR3: TGTGCCAGCAGCTTGGCGACAGCTAGCACAGATACGCAGTATTTT.